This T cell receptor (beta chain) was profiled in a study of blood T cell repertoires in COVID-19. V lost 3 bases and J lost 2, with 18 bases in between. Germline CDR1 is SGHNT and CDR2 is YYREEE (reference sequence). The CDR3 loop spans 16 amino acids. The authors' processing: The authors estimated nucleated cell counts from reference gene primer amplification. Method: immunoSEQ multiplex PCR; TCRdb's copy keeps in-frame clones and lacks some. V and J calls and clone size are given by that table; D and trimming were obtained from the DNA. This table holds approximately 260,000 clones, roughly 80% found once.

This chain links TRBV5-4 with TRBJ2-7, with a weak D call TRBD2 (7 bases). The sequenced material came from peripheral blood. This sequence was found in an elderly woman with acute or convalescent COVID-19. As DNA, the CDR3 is TGTGCCAGCAGCTCTGGAGGGGGGGCGGGAACCTACGAGCAGTACTTC. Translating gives CASSSGGGAGTYEQYF.